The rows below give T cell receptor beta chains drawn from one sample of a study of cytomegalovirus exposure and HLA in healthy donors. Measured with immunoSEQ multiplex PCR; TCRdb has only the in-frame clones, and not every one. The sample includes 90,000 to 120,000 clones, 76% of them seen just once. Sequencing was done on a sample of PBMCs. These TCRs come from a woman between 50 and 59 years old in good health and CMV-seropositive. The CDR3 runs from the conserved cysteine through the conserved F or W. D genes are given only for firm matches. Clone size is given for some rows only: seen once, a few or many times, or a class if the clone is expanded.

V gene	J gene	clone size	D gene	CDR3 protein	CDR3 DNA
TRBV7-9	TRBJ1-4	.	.	CASSLANGFRDEKLFF	TGTGCCAGCAGCTTAGCTAATGGCTTCAGGGATGAAAAACTGTTTTTT
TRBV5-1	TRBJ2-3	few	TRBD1	CASGQGEFTDTQYF	TGCGCCAGTGGACAGGGCGAATTCACAGATACGCAGTATTTT
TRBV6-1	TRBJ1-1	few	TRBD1	CASRLQGANTEAFF	TGTGCCAGCAGGCTACAGGGGGCGAACACTGAAGCTTTCTTT
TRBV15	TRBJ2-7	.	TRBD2	CATSSGLAGALYEQYF	TGTGCCACCAGCAGTGGGCTAGCGGGAGCTCTGTACGAGCAGTACTTC
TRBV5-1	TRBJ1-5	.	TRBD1	CASSPTGGNQPQHF	TGCGCCAGCAGCCCCACAGGGGGCAATCAGCCCCAGCATTTT
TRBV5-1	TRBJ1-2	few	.	CASSRNSNYGYTF	TGCGCCAGCAGCCGCAATAGTAACTATGGCTACACCTTC
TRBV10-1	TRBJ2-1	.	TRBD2	CASRDRAGIQFF	TGCGCCAGCCGGGACCGAGCGGGGATTCAGTTCTTC
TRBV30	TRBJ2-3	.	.	CAWIPEVKDTDTQYF	TGTGCCTGGATCCCAGAGGTGAAGGACACAGATACGCAGTATTTT
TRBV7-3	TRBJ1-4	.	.	CASSLNSATNEKLFF	TGTGCCAGCAGCTTAAATTCCGCAACTAATGAAAAACTGTTTTTT
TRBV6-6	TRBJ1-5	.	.	CASSYEQGQPQHF	TGTGCCAGCAGTTACGAGCAGGGCCAGCCCCAGCATTTT
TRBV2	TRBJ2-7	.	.	CASSERGRLYEQYF	TGTGCCAGCAGTGAAAGGGGCAGACTCTACGAGCAGTACTTC
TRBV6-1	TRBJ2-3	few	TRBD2	CASSLTSGIGTQYF	TGTGCCAGCAGCCTAACTAGCGGGATAGGTACGCAGTATTTT
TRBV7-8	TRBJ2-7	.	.	CASSPLEVSYEQYF	TGTGCCAGCAGCCCTTTAGAGGTGTCCTACGAGCAGTACTTC
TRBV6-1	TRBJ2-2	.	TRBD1	CASRSNRGTGELFF	TGTGCCAGCAGGTCTAACAGGGGTACCGGGGAGCTGTTTTTT
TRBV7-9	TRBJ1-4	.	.	CSSSHGRDNEKLFF	TGTTCCAGCAGCCACGGACGGGATAATGAAAAACTGTTTTTT
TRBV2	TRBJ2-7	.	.	CASSEWAGTSYEQYF	TGTGCCAGCAGTGAATGGGCAGGTACCTCCTACGAGCAGTACTTC
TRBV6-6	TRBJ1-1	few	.	CASRGHLREAEAFF	TGTGCCAGCAGGGGACATCTCCGGGAGGCTGAAGCTTTCTTT
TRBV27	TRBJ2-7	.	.	CASSFETGEQYF	TGTGCCAGCAGTTTTGAAACCGGGGAGCAGTACTTC
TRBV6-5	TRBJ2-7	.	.	CASRGTNPSEQYF	TGTGCCAGCAGAGGGACAAACCCCTCCGAGCAGTACTTC
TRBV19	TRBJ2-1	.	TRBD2	CASTGLAGVSEQFF	TGTGCCAGTACGGGACTAGCGGGAGTTTCTGAGCAGTTCTTC
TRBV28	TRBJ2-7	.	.	CASSLRTNRVYSYF	TGTGCCAGCAGTTTACGTACAAACAGGGTTTATTCGTACTTC
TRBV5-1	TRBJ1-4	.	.	CASSLVTAEFGLFF	TGCGCCAGCAGCTTGGTAACAGCTGAGTTTGGGCTGTTTTTT
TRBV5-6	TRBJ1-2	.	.	CASSLGTLPNYGYTF	TGTGCCAGCAGCTTGGGGACACTTCCTAACTATGGCTACACCTTC
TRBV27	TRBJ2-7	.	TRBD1	CASSLEGSGTAFLEQYF	TGTGCCAGCAGTTTAGAGGGGTCCGGGACAGCCTTTTTAGAGCAGTACTTC
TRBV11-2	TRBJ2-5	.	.	CASSLVVGTFQETQYF	TGTGCCAGCAGCTTAGTTGTCGGGACTTTTCAAGAGACCCAGTACTTC
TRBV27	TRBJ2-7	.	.	CASSLRVRGGTPTYEQYF	TGTGCCAGCAGTTTACGGGTTAGGGGCGGGACCCCTACCTACGAGCAGTACTTC
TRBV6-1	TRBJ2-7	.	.	CASSHGLMSNEQYF	TGTGCCAGCAGCCACGGGTTAATGAGTAACGAGCAGTACTTC
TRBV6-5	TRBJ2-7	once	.	CASRRQALSYEQYF	TGTGCCAGCAGGAGACAGGCCCTCTCCTACGAGCAGTACTTC
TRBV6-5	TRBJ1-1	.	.	CASQIQGTEAFF	TGTGCCAGCCAGATCCAGGGCACTGAAGCTTTCTTT
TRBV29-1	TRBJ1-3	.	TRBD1	CSVEFGGTGRPNTIYF	TGCAGCGTTGAATTTGGGGGGACAGGGCGCCCAAACACCATATATTTT
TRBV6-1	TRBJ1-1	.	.	CASSELRRNTEAFF	TGTGCCAGCAGTGAATTGAGAAGGAACACTGAAGCTTTCTTT
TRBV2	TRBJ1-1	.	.	CASSEYGIGGVKTEAFF	TGTGCCAGCAGTGAATATGGTATTGGGGGGGTAAAGACTGAAGCTTTCTTT
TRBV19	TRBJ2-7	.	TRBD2	CASSITSVDEQYF	TGTGCCAGTAGTATCACTAGCGTCGACGAGCAGTACTTC
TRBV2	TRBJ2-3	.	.	CASSGEDRRTDTQYF	TGTGCCAGCAGTGGGGAAGACAGGCGCACAGATACGCAGTATTTT
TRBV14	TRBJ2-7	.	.	CASSQEASPFYEQYF	TGTGCCAGCAGCCAAGAAGCTAGTCCGTTCTACGAGCAGTACTTC
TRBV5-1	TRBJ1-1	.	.	CASSRDPENTEAFF	TGCGCCAGCTCTCGGGATCCAGAGAACACTGAAGCTTTCTTT
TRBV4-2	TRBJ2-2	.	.	CASRGTITGELFF	TGTGCCAGCAGGGGGACAATCACCGGGGAGCTGTTTTTT
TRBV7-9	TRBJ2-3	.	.	CASSLSVTDTQYF	TGTGCCAGCAGCTTATCCGTCACAGATACGCAGTATTTT
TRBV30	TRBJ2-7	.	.	CAWAMGPSEQYF	TGTGCCTGGGCGATGGGGCCTAGCGAGCAGTACTTC
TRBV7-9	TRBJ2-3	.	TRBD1	CASSSRDRGTDTQYF	TGTGCCAGCAGCTCCAGGGACAGGGGGACAGATACGCAGTATTTT
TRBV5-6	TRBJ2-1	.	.	CASSSGLPSSYNEQFF	TGTGCCAGCAGTTCGGGACTCCCTAGCTCCTACAATGAGCAGTTCTTC
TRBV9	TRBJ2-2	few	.	CASSVESAGELFF	TGTGCCAGCAGCGTGGAGAGCGCCGGGGAGCTGTTTTTT
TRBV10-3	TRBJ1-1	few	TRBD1	CAIRQGMNTEAFF	TGTGCCATCAGACAGGGGATGAACACTGAAGCTTTCTTT
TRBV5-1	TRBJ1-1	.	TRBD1	CASSYSTGFNEAFF	TGCGCCAGCAGCTACTCGACAGGGTTCAATGAAGCTTTCTTT
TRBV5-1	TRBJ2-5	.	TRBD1	CASSPGTGHETQYF	TGCGCCAGCAGCCCCGGGACAGGGCACGAGACCCAGTACTTC
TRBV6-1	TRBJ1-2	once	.	CASSAVGPNYGYTF	TGTGCCAGCAGCGCAGTGGGGCCTAACTATGGCTACACCTTC
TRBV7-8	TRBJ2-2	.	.	CASSLAVVVYDTGELFF	TGTGCCAGCAGCTTAGCAGTGGTAGTTTACGACACCGGGGAGCTGTTTTTT